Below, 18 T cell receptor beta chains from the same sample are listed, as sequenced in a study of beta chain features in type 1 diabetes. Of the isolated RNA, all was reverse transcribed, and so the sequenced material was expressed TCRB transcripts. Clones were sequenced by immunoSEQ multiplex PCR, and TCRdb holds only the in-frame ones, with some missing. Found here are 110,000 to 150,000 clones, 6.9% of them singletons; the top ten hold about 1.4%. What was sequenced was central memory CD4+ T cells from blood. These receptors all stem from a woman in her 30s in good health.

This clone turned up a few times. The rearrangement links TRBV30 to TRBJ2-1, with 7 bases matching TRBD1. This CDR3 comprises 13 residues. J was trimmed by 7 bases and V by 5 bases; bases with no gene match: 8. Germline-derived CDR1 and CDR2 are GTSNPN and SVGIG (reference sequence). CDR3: CAWAPGTENEQFF. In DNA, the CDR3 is TGTGCCTGGGCCCCCGGGACAGAAAATGAGCAGTTCTTC.

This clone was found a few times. The CDR3 coding sequence is TGTGCCAGCAGACCCGGGACAGGGCAAGAGACCCAGTACTTC. This gives the protein CASRPGTGQETQYF. This sequence joins TRBV7-9 and TRBJ2-5; 9 bases match TRBD1. The germline gives CDR1 SEHNR, CDR2 FQNEAQ (reference sequence). V was pared by 6 bases and J by 2 bases, with 4 bases of the junction left unmatched. This CDR3 has 14 residues.

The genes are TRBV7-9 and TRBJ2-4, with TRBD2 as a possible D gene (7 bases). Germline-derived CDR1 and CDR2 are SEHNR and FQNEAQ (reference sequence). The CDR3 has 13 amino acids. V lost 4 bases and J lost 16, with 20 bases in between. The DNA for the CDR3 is TGTGCCAGCAGCTCCTGGGGGGGGGCAATAGGTTACTTC. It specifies CASSSWGGAIGYF.

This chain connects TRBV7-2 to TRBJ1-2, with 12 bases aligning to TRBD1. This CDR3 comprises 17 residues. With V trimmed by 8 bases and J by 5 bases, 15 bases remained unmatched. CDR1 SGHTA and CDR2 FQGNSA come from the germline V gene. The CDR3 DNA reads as TGTGCCAGCCTTTCCGCCGGGACAGGGGGCGCCCATTATGGCTACACCTTC. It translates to CASLSAGTGGAHYGYTF.

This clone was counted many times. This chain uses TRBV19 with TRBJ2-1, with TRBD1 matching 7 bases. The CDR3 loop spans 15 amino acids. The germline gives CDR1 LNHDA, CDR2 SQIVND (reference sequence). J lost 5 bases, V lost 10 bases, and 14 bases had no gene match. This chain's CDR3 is CATEPPRDRDNEQFF. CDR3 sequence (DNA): TGTGCCACCGAACCTCCCCGGGACAGAGACAATGAGCAGTTCTTC. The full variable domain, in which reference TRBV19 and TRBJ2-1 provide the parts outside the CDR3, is DGGITQSPKYLFRKEGQNVTLSCEQNLNHDAMYWYRQDPGQGLRLIYYSQIVNDFQKGDIAEGYSVSREKKESFPLTVTSAQKNPTAFYLCATEPPRDRDNEQFFGPGTRLTVL.

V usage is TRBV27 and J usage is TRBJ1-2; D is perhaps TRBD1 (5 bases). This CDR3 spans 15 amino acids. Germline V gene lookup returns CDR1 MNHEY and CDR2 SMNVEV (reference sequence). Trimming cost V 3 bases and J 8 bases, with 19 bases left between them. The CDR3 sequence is CASSFWGRAGEGYTF. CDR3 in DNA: TGTGCCAGCAGTTTTTGGGGCAGGGCTGGGGAAGGCTACACCTTC.

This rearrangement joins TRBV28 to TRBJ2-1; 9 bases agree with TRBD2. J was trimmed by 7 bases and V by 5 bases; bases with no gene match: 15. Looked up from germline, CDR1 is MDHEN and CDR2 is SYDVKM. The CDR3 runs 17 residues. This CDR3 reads CASSPSTAGGPLNEQFF. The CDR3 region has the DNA TGTGCCAGCAGTCCCTCTACCGCGGGAGGGCCTCTTAATGAGCAGTTCTTC.

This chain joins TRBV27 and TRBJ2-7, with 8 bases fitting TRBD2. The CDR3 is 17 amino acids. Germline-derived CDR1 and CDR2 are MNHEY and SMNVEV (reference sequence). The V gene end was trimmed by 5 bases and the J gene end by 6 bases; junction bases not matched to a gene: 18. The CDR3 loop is CASSQEPIAGIFPEQYF. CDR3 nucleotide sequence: TGTGCCAGCAGTCAAGAACCTATAGCGGGAATATTTCCCGAGCAGTACTTC.

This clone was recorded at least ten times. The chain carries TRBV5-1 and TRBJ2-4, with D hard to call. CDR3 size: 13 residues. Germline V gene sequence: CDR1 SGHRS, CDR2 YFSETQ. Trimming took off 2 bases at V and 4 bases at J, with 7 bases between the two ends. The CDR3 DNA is TGCGCCAGCAGCTTCACAGAGAAAAACATTCAGTACTTC. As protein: CASSFTEKNIQYF.

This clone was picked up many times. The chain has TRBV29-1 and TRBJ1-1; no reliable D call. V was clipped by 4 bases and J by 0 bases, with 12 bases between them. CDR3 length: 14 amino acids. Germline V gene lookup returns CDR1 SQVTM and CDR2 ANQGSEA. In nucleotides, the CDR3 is TGCAGCGTTGGGCTCATTTCCGTGAACACTGAAGCTTTCTTT. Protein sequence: CSVGLISVNTEAFF.

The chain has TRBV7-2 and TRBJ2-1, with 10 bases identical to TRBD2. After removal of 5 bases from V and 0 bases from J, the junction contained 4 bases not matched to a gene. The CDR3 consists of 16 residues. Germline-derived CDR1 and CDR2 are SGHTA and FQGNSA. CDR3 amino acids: CASSRTSGSSYNEQFF. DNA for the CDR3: TGTGCCAGCAGCCGGACTAGCGGAAGCTCCTACAATGAGCAGTTCTTC.

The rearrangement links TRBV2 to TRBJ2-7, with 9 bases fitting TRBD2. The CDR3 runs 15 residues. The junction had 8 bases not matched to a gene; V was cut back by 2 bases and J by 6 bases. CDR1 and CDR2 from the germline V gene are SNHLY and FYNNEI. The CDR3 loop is CASSEWLAGLGEQYF. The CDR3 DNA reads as TGTGCCAGCAGTGAATGGCTAGCGGGACTGGGCGAGCAGTACTTC.

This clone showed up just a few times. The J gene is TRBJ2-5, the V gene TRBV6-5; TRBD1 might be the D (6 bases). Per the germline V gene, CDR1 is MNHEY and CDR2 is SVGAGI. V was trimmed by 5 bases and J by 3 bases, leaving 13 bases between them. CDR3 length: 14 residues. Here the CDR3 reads CASSTPGQKETQYF. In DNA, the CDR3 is TGTGCCAGCAGTACCCCAGGACAGAAAGAGACCCAGTACTTC.

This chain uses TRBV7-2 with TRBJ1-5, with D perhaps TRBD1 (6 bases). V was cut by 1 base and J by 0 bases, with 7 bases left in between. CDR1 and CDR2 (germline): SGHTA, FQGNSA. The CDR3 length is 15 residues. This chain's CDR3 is CASSLDRVSNQPQHF. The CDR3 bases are TGTGCCAGCAGCTTAGACAGGGTTAGCAATCAGCCCCAGCATTTT.

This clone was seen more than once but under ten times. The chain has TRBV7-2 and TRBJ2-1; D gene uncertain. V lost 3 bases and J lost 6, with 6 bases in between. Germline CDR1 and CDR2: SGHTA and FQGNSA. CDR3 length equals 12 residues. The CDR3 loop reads CASSLKANEQFF. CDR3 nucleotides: TGTGCCAGCAGCTTGAAAGCCAATGAGCAGTTCTTC. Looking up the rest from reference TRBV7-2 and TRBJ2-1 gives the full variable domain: GAGVSQSPSNKVTEKGKDVELRCDPISGHTALYWYRQSLGQGLEFLIYFQGNSAPDKSGLPSDRFSAERTGGSVSTLTIQRTQQEDSAVYLCASSLKANEQFFGPGTRLTVL.

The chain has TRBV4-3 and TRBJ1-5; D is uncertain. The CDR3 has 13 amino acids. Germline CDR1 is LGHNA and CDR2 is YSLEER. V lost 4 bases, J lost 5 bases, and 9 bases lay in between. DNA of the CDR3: TGCGCCAGCAGCCTCATGCAGGATCAGCCCCAGCATTTT. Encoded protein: CASSLMQDQPQHF.

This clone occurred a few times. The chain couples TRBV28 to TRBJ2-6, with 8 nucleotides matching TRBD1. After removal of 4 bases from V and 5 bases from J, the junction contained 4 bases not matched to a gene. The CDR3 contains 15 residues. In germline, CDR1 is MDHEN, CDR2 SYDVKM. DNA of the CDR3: TGTGCCAGCAGTTCAGGGGGCCTCAGGGCCAACGTCCTGACTTTC. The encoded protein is CASSSGGLRANVLTF.

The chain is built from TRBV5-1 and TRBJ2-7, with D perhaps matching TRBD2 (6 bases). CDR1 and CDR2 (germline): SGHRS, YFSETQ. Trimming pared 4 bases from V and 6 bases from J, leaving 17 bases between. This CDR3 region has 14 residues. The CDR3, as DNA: TGCGCCAGCAGCATGGACACCGCCGGGGGCGAGCAGTACTTC. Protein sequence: CASSMDTAGGEQYF.